The sequence of this T cell receptor (beta chain) was determined in a study of cytomegalovirus exposure and HLA in healthy donors. PCR employed 60 Vbeta and 13 Jbeta primers. The method was immunoSEQ multiplex PCR; TCRdb's version includes in-frame clones alone and lacks a portion of them. The sample totals 30,000 to 35,000 clones. V was cut by 3 bases and J by 6 bases, with 18 bases left in between. There are 16 residues in the CDR3. Germline-derived CDR1 and CDR2 are MDHEN and SYDVKM. The J gene is TRBJ1-5, the V gene TRBV28; D might be TRBD1 (6 bases). The sample comprised PBMCs. The origin of this receptor is a woman in her forties in good health and CMV-seropositive. The CDR3 sequence is CASSFGGSPGSQPQHF. Here the CDR3 DNA reads TGTGCCAGCAGTTTTGGGGGCAGTCCAGGCAGTCAGCCCCAGCATTTT.